These 30 T cell receptor beta chains were all obtained from the same sample, sequenced in a study of T cell responses to AZD1222 COVID-19 vaccine. The assay was immunoSEQ multiplex PCR, and TCRdb's table has in-frame clones only and misses some. The sample lists roughly 100,000 clones; less than 95% were seen once. The sample here was peripheral blood, taken 28 days after the second AZD1222 dose. The source is an adult who received the AZD1222 COVID-19 vaccine.

The chain joins TRBV6-2 or TRBV6-3 to TRBJ1-2; TRBD1 might be the D (6 bases). This CDR3 comprises 14 residues. CDR1 is MNHEY, CDR2 SVGEGT, per germline. The V and J ends lost 4 bases and 4 bases respectively, with 13 bases between them. This CDR3 reads CASSSQGLPYGYTF. In DNA form, the CDR3 reads TGTGCCAGCAGTTCACAGGGCCTGCCCTATGGCTACACCTTC.

CDR3 in DNA: TGTGCCAGCAGCCAAGATCTCCGAGGGGCTTTGTCACAAGAGACCCAGTACTTC. Translated, it gives CASSQDLRGALSQETQYF. The chain uses TRBV3-1 (or the pseudogene TRBV3-2) and TRBJ2-5; possibly TRBD1 or TRBD2 for D (5 bases each). Trimming stripped 0 bases from V and 2 bases from J, with 19 bases between. The V gene's germline CDR1 is LGHDT and CDR2 YNNKEL (reference sequence). The CDR3 sequence is 18 residues long.

The genes are TRBV9 and TRBJ1-3; TRBD1 agrees at 8 bases. V shed 3 bases and J 2 bases; nucleotides not matched to a gene: 16. Germline lookup yields CDR1 SGDLS and CDR2 YYNGEE. There are 19 residues in the CDR3. The CDR3 DNA sequence: TGTGCCAGCAGCGCCCACCAGGGGGCTACCGCCAGTCCTGGAAACACCATATATTTT. It specifies CASSAHQGATASPGNTIYF.

The V gene is TRBV5-1, the J gene TRBJ1-2, with unresolved D. Germline loops: CDR1 SGHRS, CDR2 YFSETQ. The germline V and J ends were trimmed by 0 bases and 7 bases, with 16 bases remaining between them. This CDR3 is 15 amino acids long. As DNA, the CDR3 is TGCGCCAGCAGCTTGGCAAACGGGATTAGCGGTGGCTACACCTTC. Translated, it gives CASSLANGISGGYTF.

CDR3 protein: CASSYLTTGANVLTF. DNA for the CDR3: TGTGCCAGCAGTTACCTCACTACTGGGGCCAACGTCCTGACTTTC. The rearrangement links TRBV6-2 or TRBV6-3 to TRBJ2-6; D gene ambiguous. Germline CDR1 is MNHEY and CDR2 is SVGEGT. V lost 2 bases and J lost 2, with 7 bases in between. CDR3 length equals 15 residues.

The chain has TRBV3-1 (or the pseudogene TRBV3-2) and TRBJ2-7; 9 bases align to TRBD1. The CDR3 totals 13 residues. CDR1 is LGHDT, CDR2 YNNKEL, per germline (reference sequence). The J segment lost 3 bases and the V segment lost 8 bases, leaving 5 bases of the junction unmatched. Here the CDR3 DNA reads TGTGCCAGCGGGGGACAGGGCCTCTACGAGCAGTACTTC. This translates into CASGGQGLYEQYF.

The chain joins TRBV7-2 to TRBJ2-5, with 7 bases aligning to TRBD1. After removal of 8 bases from V and 5 bases from J, the junction contained 8 bases not matched to a gene. CDR3 size: 13 residues. Germline V gives CDR1 SGHTA, CDR2 FQGNSA. The CDR3 DNA reads TGTGCCAGCGTCCAGGGGGTTGAGGAGACCCAGTACTTC. Amino acid sequence: CASVQGVEETQYF.

The rearrangement links TRBV9 to TRBJ2-7, with a tentative D call TRBD1 (6 bases). The CDR3 length is 18 residues. Germline values: CDR1 SGDLS, CDR2 YYNGEE. The V end lost 4 bases, the J end lost 4 bases, and 27 bases lay between the germline ends. The chain's CDR3 is CASSMGHDGVEGVYEQYF. Written as DNA, the CDR3 is TGTGCCAGCAGCATGGGACACGACGGGGTCGAGGGGGTTTACGAGCAGTACTTC.

The rearrangement links TRBV3-1 (or the pseudogene TRBV3-2) to TRBJ2-3; 10 nucleotides match TRBD2. After removal of 5 bases from V and 6 bases from J, the junction contained 8 bases not matched to a gene. Germline V CDR1 and CDR2: LGHDT, YNNKEL (reference sequence). This CDR3 is 15 amino acids long. The CDR3: CASSRLAGNGDTQYF. In DNA form, the CDR3 reads TGTGCCAGCAGCAGACTAGCGGGCAACGGGGATACGCAGTATTTT.

The chain is built from TRBV3-1 (or the pseudogene TRBV3-2) and TRBJ2-3; no clear D gene. Germline V gene lookup returns CDR1 LGHDT and CDR2 YNNKEL (reference sequence). The CDR3 is 15 residues long. V shed 0 bases and J shed 2 bases, with 9 bases lying between them. CDR3 protein: CASSQERLFTDTQYF. The CDR3 DNA reads TGTGCCAGCAGCCAAGAACGCCTTTTCACAGATACGCAGTATTTT.

This rearrangement joins TRBV7-9 to TRBJ1-1, with TRBD1 as a possible D gene (6 bases). This CDR3 has 14 amino acids. Germline assignment: CDR1 SEHNR and CDR2 FQNEAQ (reference sequence). V was pared by 5 bases and J by 0 bases, with 10 bases between. CDR3 in DNA: TGTGCCAGCAGCAAAGGACAGATGAACACTGAAGCTTTCTTT. Protein: CASSKGQMNTEAFF.

The rearrangement joins TRBV29-1 to TRBJ2-1; TRBD1 aligns across 8 bases. This CDR3 has 13 residues. Germline CDR1 SQVTM, CDR2 ANQGSEA. V shed 4 bases, J shed 4 bases, and the junction held 3 bases outside the gene matches. The CDR3 DNA reads TGCAGCGTTGGAACAGGGGGGTACAATGAGCAGTTCTTC. Its translation: CSVGTGGYNEQFF.

The chain links TRBV7-9 to TRBJ2-3; D possibly corresponds to TRBD2 (5 bases). The germline gives CDR1 SEHNR, CDR2 FQNEAQ (reference sequence). V was clipped by 10 bases and J by 2 bases, with 16 bases between them. This CDR3 contains 14 residues. This chain's CDR3 is CATTTEGHTDTQYF. CDR3 nucleotide sequence: TGTGCCACCACGACTGAGGGCCACACAGATACGCAGTATTTT.

The chain recombines TRBV2 with TRBJ1-6; D remains unclear. Germline loops: CDR1 SNHLY, CDR2 FYNNEI. The CDR3 length is 15 residues. The CDR3: CATNPEASYNSPLHF. The CDR3 region has the DNA TGTGCGACCAACCCGGAGGCCTCCTATAATTCACCCCTCCACTTT.

The CDR3 DNA follows: TGTGCCAGCAGCGGCAGAGGGGGCGGCTCCTATAATTCACCCCTCCACTTT. Translated: CASSGRGGGSYNSPLHF. This chain joins TRBV7-2 and TRBJ1-6; 7 bases are shared with TRBD1. Germline V gene sequence: CDR1 SGHTA, CDR2 FQGNSA. The J segment lost 0 bases and the V segment lost 5 bases, leaving 7 bases of the junction unmatched. This CDR3 has 17 amino acids.

V usage is TRBV7-6 and J usage is TRBJ2-1; a possible D gene is TRBD1 (6 bases). The CDR3 contains 16 residues. Germline CDR1 is SGHVS and CDR2 is FNYEAQ. Trimming took 1 base from V and 2 from J, leaving 12 bases between them. The DNA for the CDR3 is TGTGCCAGCAGCTTAGGGGGGCAGGGGACCTACAATGAGCAGTTCTTC. Its protein is CASSLGGQGTYNEQFF.

About this clone: A junction boundary mismatches the germline segment, possibly from a read error. CDR3 nucleotides: TGTGCTAGCAGCTTAGAAGCTGGCCAAGAGACCCAGTACTTC. As protein: CASSLEAGQETQYF. The chain is built from TRBV7-7 and TRBJ2-5; D not certain. CDR1 is SSHAT, CDR2 FNYEAQ, per germline (reference sequence). The CDR3 runs 14 residues.

This clone was seen a handful of times. CDR3 nucleotide sequence: TGTGCCAGCAGTGACGGCGGGGAAAACAATGAGCAGTTCTTC. Residues: CASSDGGENNEQFF. The chain employs TRBV6-4 and TRBJ2-1; possible D gene TRBD2, 6 bases. Germline CDR1 is MRHNA and CDR2 is SNTAGT. V gave up 2 bases and J gave up 5 bases, with 10 bases separating them. The CDR3 has 14 residues.

This clone appeared once. V and J are TRBV6-5 and TRBJ2-1, with D tentatively TRBD1 or TRBD2 (6 bases each). CDR3 length: 15 residues. With 6 bases removed from V and 3 bases from J, the gap between germline ends came to 15 bases. Germline V gene lookup returns CDR1 MNHEY and CDR2 SVGAGI. This chain's CDR3 is CASSGGRVRYNEQFF. In nucleotides, the CDR3 is TGTGCCAGCAGCGGGGGCAGGGTGCGCTACAATGAGCAGTTCTTC.

The chain carries TRBV19 and TRBJ1-2; D call uncertain. V shed 7 bases and J shed 7 bases, with 16 bases lying between them. The CDR3 contains 13 residues. Germline CDR1 and CDR2: LNHDA and SQIVND (reference sequence). The CDR3 reads CASMVRQAGGYTF. CDR3 DNA: TGTGCCAGTATGGTTCGGCAGGCCGGTGGCTACACCTTC. Combining the CDR3 with reference TRBV19 and TRBJ1-2 gives the whole variable domain DGGITQSPKYLFRKEGQNVTLSCEQNLNHDAMYWYRQDPGQGLRLIYYSQIVNDFQKGDIAEGYSVSREKKESFPLTVTSAQKNPTAFYLCASMVRQAGGYTFGSGTRLTVV.

The CDR3 DNA reads TGTGCCCCGTGTCTTAGGGGCCCTTATTACACCGGGGAGCTGTTTTTT. This encodes CAPCLRGPYYTGELFF. This sequence joins TRBV12-5 and TRBJ2-2; tentative D call: TRBD1 (5 bases). The germline gives CDR1 LGHNT, CDR2 FRNRAP. The CDR3 sequence is 16 residues long.

V usage is TRBV7-3 and J usage is TRBJ2-5; weak D call: TRBD2 (6 bases). V lost 5 bases to trimming and J lost 4 bases, with 20 bases between them. CDR1 SGHTA and CDR2 FQGTGA come from the germline V gene. CDR3 length: 16 residues. The CDR3 DNA is TGTGCCAGCAGCCCAGGATCTGGAGGGAGGAGAGAGACCCAGTACTTC. Translating gives CASSPGSGGRRETQYF.

The table lists this clone with a count of one. This chain uses TRBV12-3 or TRBV12-4 with TRBJ1-4; the D is unclear. The CDR3 has 13 residues. Trimming removed 5 bases at V and 3 bases at J, with 7 bases between. The chain's CDR3 is CASSTWANEKLFF. The CDR3 bases are TGTGCCAGCAGTACTTGGGCTAATGAAAAACTGTTTTTT.

V usage is TRBV4-3 and J usage is TRBJ2-7; D tentatively reads TRBD1 or TRBD2 (5 bases each). This CDR3 comprises 15 residues. Deletions cut 3 bases from V and 3 bases from J, with 15 bases between. The germline V gene has CDR1 LGHNA and CDR2 YSLEER. This CDR3 is CASSQGEMGVYEQYF. The CDR3 DNA is TGCGCCAGCAGCCAGGGGGAGATGGGGGTCTACGAGCAGTACTTC.

V gene TRBV29-1 combines with J gene TRBJ1-1; TRBD1 might be the D (5 bases). CDR3 length: 12 residues. The V gene's germline CDR1 is SQVTM and CDR2 ANQGSEA. With 6 bases removed from V and 3 bases from J, the gap between germline ends came to 11 bases. The CDR3 protein is CSVLTGYTEAFF. CDR3 sequence (DNA): TGCAGCGTACTTACAGGATACACTGAAGCTTTCTTT.

The chain couples TRBV25-1 to TRBJ1-3, with 9 nucleotides matching TRBD1. Germline loops: CDR1 MGHDK, CDR2 SYGVNS. Trimming at V came to 6 bases and at J to 3 bases, leaving 6 bases not matched to a gene. The CDR3 consists of 15 residues. The CDR3 DNA follows: TGTGCCAGCAGAGAGGACAGGGGTAGTGGAAACACCATATATTTT. Translating it yields CASREDRGSGNTIYF.

This chain uses TRBV5-4 with TRBJ1-2; perhaps TRBD1 as D (6 bases). V lost 6 bases to trimming and J lost 3 bases, with 12 bases between them. The CDR3 consists of 13 residues. Looked up from germline, CDR1 is SGHNT and CDR2 is YYREEE (reference sequence). This CDR3 is CASKEGGHYGYTF. CDR3 bases: TGTGCCAGCAAGGAGGGGGGTCACTATGGCTACACCTTC.

The rearrangement links TRBV12-1 to TRBJ2-1; TRBD1, the table's D call, was not compared with the DNA. TRBV12-1 is labeled a pseudogene. The length of the CDR3 is 18 residues. Here the CDR3 reads CASRPPDRTGLDQDEQFF. CDR3 DNA sequence: TGTGCCAGCAGACCCCCCGACCGGACAGGTCTTGACCAGGATGAGCAGTTCTTC.

The CDR3 region has the DNA TGTGCCAGCAGCTTAGGACCGACTAGCAATCAGCCCCAGCATTTT. Protein product: CASSLGPTSNQPQHF. This chain uses TRBV7-6 with TRBJ1-5; D remains ambiguous. CDR1 is SGHVS and CDR2 is FNYEAQ in the germline V gene. This CDR3 comprises 15 residues. The ends were cut back, 1 base at V and 0 bases at J, with 7 bases in the middle.

The chain combines TRBV7-2 with TRBJ2-5; D not resolved. V was trimmed by 4 bases and J by 4 bases, leaving 16 bases between them. Germline V gene sequence: CDR1 SGHTA, CDR2 FQGNSA. The CDR3 has 15 residues. Written as DNA, the CDR3 is TGTGCCAGCAGCTCCCCGCCCAACATAGGAGAGACCCAGTACTTC. Translating it yields CASSSPPNIGETQYF.